The entry below describes one TCR beta chain. Authors' processing steps: Reference gene primer amplification gave estimated nucleated cell counts. TCRdb's table, derived via immunoSEQ multiplex PCR, lists solely in-frame clones and lacks some. D and trimming were read from the DNA, whereas the V and J calls and clone size are those reported in that table. The sample yields approximately 170,000 clones, roughly nine tenths seen once. This record belongs to a study of blood T cell repertoires in COVID-19. Germline V CDR1 and CDR2: MNHEY, SVGAGI. The CDR3 has 15 residues. Trimming removed 6 bases from V and 9 bases from J; junction bases left unmatched: 14.

This clonotype originated in a man aged 18 to 30 who had recovered from COVID-19. Sequenced input: peripheral blood. The V and J genes are TRBV6-5 and TRBJ1-3; TRBD1 matches 7 bases. As DNA, the CDR3 is TGTGCCAGCAGGATTGGACAGACGCAGGGGGGCACCATATATTTT. Translation: CASRIGQTQGGTIYF.